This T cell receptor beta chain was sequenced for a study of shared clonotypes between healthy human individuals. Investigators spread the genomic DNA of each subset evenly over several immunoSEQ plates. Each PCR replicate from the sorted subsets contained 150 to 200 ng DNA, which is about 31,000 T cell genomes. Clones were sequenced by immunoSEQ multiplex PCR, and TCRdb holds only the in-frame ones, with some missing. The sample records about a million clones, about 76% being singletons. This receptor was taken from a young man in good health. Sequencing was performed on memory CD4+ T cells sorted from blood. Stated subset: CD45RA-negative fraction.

In DNA form, the CDR3 reads TGTGCAGAACGGCGGGGTTACGAGCAGTACTTC. Translation gives CAERRGYEQYF. This chain joins TRBV30 and TRBJ2-7; perhaps TRBD2 as D (6 bases). Germline lookup yields CDR1 GTSNPN and CDR2 SVGIG (reference sequence). The CDR3 spans 11 residues.